This is a list of T cell receptor beta chains from one sample in a study of identical twins. TCRdb itself ran the 5' RACE reads through MiXCR, one entry per CDR3 protein. The profile covers some 190,000 distinct CDR3 sequences, with about a sixth appearing a single time and roughly two fifths taken by the ten largest. These data were likewise used in another study, on T cells expressing NK-cell markers.

The specimen was CD8+ T cells sorted from blood. The receptors were gathered from a young woman in good health. The CDR3 runs from the conserved cysteine through the conserved F or W. A D gene is named only where the DNA matches it firmly. The size entry is marked missing in some rows and otherwise reads once, few, many or a size class.

clone_size,j_call,v_call,cdr3_length,d_call,cdr3_nt,cdr3_aa
.,TRBJ2-1,TRBV6-5,18,TRBD2,TGTGCCAGCAGTTACGGACTAGCGGGGCGGCCCGGGTACAATGAGCAGTTCTTC,CASSYGLAGRPGYNEQFF
few,TRBJ1-2,TRBV6-2/TRBV6-3,14,TRBD1,TGTGCCAGCAGAAATGAGGGGACAGGATATGGCTACACCTTC,CASRNEGTGYGYTF
few,TRBJ1-1,TRBV27,15,.,TGTGCCAGCAGTTTTGACCCGGGCCTGAACACTGAAGCTTTCTTT,CASSFDPGLNTEAFF
.,TRBJ2-5,TRBV11-2,15,.,TGTGCCAGCAGCTCCCGGACACAACCACAAGAGACCCAGTACTTC,CASSSRTQPQETQYF
.,TRBJ2-5,TRBV7-9,14,TRBD1,TGTGCCAGCAGCGACGGGACAGCCCAAGAGACCCAGTACTTC,CASSDGTAQETQYF
few,TRBJ1-1,TRBV4-3,14,TRBD1,TGCGCCAGCAGCCAAGATGCAGGGGGAACTGAAGCTTTCTTT,CASSQDAGGTEAFF
few,TRBJ1-1,TRBV7-9,12,.,TGTGCCAGCAATAAGGGGAGCACTGAAGCTTTCTTT,CASNKGSTEAFF
few,TRBJ1-4,TRBV5-1,17,.,TGCGCCAGCAGCTTGGGACCCGGGACGGGGACTAATGAAAAACTGTTTTTT,CASSLGPGTGTNEKLFF
few,TRBJ1-1,TRBV7-9,15,.,TGTGCCAGCAGCTTAGGTGACCGGGCGCGCACTGAAGCTTTCTTT,CASSLGDRARTEAFF
.,TRBJ2-1,TRBV3-1,14,.,TGTGCCAGCAGCCAAGAGGCCAGGCCGAATGAGCAGTTCTTC,CASSQEARPNEQFF
few,TRBJ1-1,TRBV27,12,.,TGTGCCAGCAGTTCGACATTACCGGTAGCTTTCTTT,CASSSTLPVAFF
few,TRBJ2-7,TRBV29-1,13,TRBD1,TGCAGCGCAGCCGGGACAGGGTACGGCGAGCAGTACTTC,CSAAGTGYGEQYF
few,TRBJ2-1,TRBV6-7,20,TRBD2,TGTGCCAGCAGTTACTCGTCCCCAAGGCTAGCGGCCCTGCGACACAATGAGCAGTTCTTC,CASSYSSPRLAALRHNEQFF
few,TRBJ2-1,TRBV2,14,.,TGTGCCAGCATCCACGACAGTTCCTACAATGAGCAGTTCTTC,CASIHDSSYNEQFF
.,TRBJ2-7,TRBV27,14,.,TGTGCCAGCAGACCGACCGGGATCCCCTACGAGCAGTACTTC,CASRPTGIPYEQYF
many,TRBJ1-2,TRBV29-1,13,.,TGCAGCGTTCCAGGGGAGAAAGACTATGGCTACACCTTC,CSVPGEKDYGYTF
.,TRBJ2-1,TRBV5-1,13,.,TGCGCCAGCAGCCGGTGGGGGGTGAATGAGCAGTTCTTC,CASSRWGVNEQFF
few,TRBJ2-2,TRBV29-1,14,.,TGCAGCGTTGAGGGGGACAAGCGACTCGGGGAGCTGTTTTTT,CSVEGDKRLGELFF
few,TRBJ1-1,TRBV20-1,11,.,TGCAGTGCCGATTGGGGGGCTGAAGCTTTCTTT,CSADWGAEAFF
few,TRBJ2-7,TRBV14,15,.,TGTGCCAGCAGCCTATCCGGGACATCCTCCTACGAGCAGTACTTC,CASSLSGTSSYEQYF
few,TRBJ1-3,TRBV10-2,14,.,TGCGCCAGCAACTTGGTCCGGGTTGCGTGTTCCATATATTTT,CASNLVRVACSIYF
few,TRBJ2-7,TRBV4-3,14,TRBD2,TGCGCCAGCACCAAGACGCGGGAGGCCTACGAGCAGTACTTC,CASTKTREAYEQYF
.,TRBJ2-7,TRBV20-1,16,.,TGCAGTGCTAGAGATCCGGACCAGGAGCGTAAGTACGAGCAGTACTTC,CSARDPDQERKYEQYF
.,TRBJ2-3,TRBV13,19,TRBD1,TGTGCCACCAGCTCACCCCAAAGCGGACAGGTTAGAAAAGCAGATACGCAGTATTTT,CATSSPQSGQVRKADTQYF
few,TRBJ2-3,TRBV9,14,TRBD2,TGTGCCAGCAATCTAGCGGGAGCTCCAGATACGCAGTATTTT,CASNLAGAPDTQYF
few,TRBJ2-2,TRBV7-6,17,TRBD2,TGTGCCAGCAGTTCAATGACTAGCGGGCCGAACACCGGGGAGCTGTTTTTT,CASSSMTSGPNTGELFF
.,TRBJ2-3,TRBV25-1,12,.,TGTGCCAGCAAGGGCCCCACAGATACGCAGTATTTT,CASKGPTDTQYF
.,TRBJ2-5,TRBV5-1,14,.,TGCGCCAGCAGCTGGGCGAAGGAGGGAGAGACCCAGTACTTC,CASSWAKEGETQYF
.,TRBJ1-2,TRBV6-1,14,.,TGTGCCAGCAGTCCGGACGGGACTGGCTATGGCTACACCTTC,CASSPDGTGYGYTF
.,TRBJ2-1,TRBV5-1,16,TRBD2,TGCGCCAGCAGCTTCGGGACGGGGGGCTCCTACAATGAGCAGTTCTTC,CASSFGTGGSYNEQFF
.,TRBJ2-1,TRBV9,18,TRBD2,TGTGCCAGCAGTGAGGGAGGACTAGCGGGAGGGCTAGGGAGGGAGCAGTTCTTC,CASSEGGLAGGLGREQFF
few,TRBJ1-1,TRBV5-5,13,.,TGTGCCAGCAGCTTGTGGGCGGCCACTGAAGCTTTCTTT,CASSLWAATEAFF
few,TRBJ2-7,TRBV6-1,11,.,TGTGCCAGCAGGGTAGGGTACGAGCAGTACTTC,CASRVGYEQYF
few,TRBJ2-1,TRBV6-1,13,.,TGTGCCAGCAGCCGATGGGGGGACAATGAGCAGTTCTTC,CASSRWGDNEQFF
few,TRBJ2-7,TRBV11-3,13,TRBD2,TGTGCCAGCAGCCCGCGGGGGGCGAACGAGCAGTACTTC,CASSPRGANEQYF
few,TRBJ2-1,TRBV6-2/TRBV6-3,12,.,TGTGCCAGCAGTTACTCGAGGAATGAGCAGTTCTTC,CASSYSRNEQFF
few,TRBJ1-2,TRBV12-3/TRBV12-4,11,TRBD1,TGTGCCAGCAGTTTAGAGAGGGGGCTCACCTTC,CASSLERGLTF
many,TRBJ2-7,TRBV9,14,.,TGTGCCAGCAGTGACGACAGGTCCTCCTACGAGCAGTACTTC,CASSDDRSSYEQYF
.,TRBJ1-1,TRBV5-5,13,.,TGTGCCAGCAGCTTGGATCTGGGCACTGAAGCTTTCTTT,CASSLDLGTEAFF
.,TRBJ2-5,TRBV13,15,TRBD2,TGTGCCAGCAGCTTTCGCCGGGACTACAAAGAGACCCAGTACTTC,CASSFRRDYKETQYF
.,TRBJ1-1,TRBV29-1,13,.,TGCAGCGTTGGTGGGGGGACGAACACTGAAGCTTTCTTT,CSVGGGTNTEAFF
few,TRBJ1-5,TRBV20-1,13,.,TGCAGTGCGGGTCAAGCTAGCAATCAGCCCCAGCATTTT,CSAGQASNQPQHF
many,TRBJ1-2,TRBV10-1,15,TRBD1,TGCGCCAGCAGTGCAATCGACAGGGATAACTATGGCTACACCTTC,CASSAIDRDNYGYTF
.,TRBJ1-1,TRBV27,15,TRBD1,TGTGCCAGCAGTCAACAGGGGGCTTTGAACACTGAAGCTTTCTTT,CASSQQGALNTEAFF
few,TRBJ1-5,TRBV5-1,17,.,TGCGCCAGCAGCTTGGCCCTGGGACGGGGAATCAATCAGCCCCAGCATTTT,CASSLALGRGINQPQHF
few,TRBJ2-5,TRBV6-5,13,.,TGTGCCAGCAGTTCAGGGTCACCAGAGACCCAGTACTTC,CASSSGSPETQYF
.,TRBJ2-1,TRBV20-1,16,TRBD2,TGCAGTGCTAGAGGCCCGGCGGGAGCTTCCTACAATGCGCAGTTCTTC,CSARGPAGASYNAQFF
few,TRBJ2-1,TRBV7-9,13,.,TGTGCCAGCAGCTTAACACAGGACAATGAGCAGTTCTTC,CASSLTQDNEQFF
many,TRBJ2-6,TRBV4-3,17,.,TGCGCCAGCAGCCAAGCGGGTGAAGTCTCTGGGGCCAACGTCCTGACTTTC,CASSQAGEVSGANVLTF
.,TRBJ2-5,TRBV10-1,16,TRBD1,TGCGCCAGCAGTGAATTGGGCAGGGGGCTCCAAGAGACCCAGTACTTC,CASSELGRGLQETQYF
.,TRBJ2-1,TRBV12-3/TRBV12-4,15,.,TGTGCCAGCAATCAAGAAACCCGCCACCCCAATGAGCAGTTCTTC,CASNQETRHPNEQFF